This T cell receptor (beta chain) originates from a study of blood T cell repertoires in COVID-19. Study as a whole: Italy, Spain and the United States were the sources of the convalescent and acute COVID-19 samples.

Original data processing: Estimated nucleated cell counts came from reference gene primer amplification. Sequenced by immunoSEQ multiplex PCR; TCRdb stores in-frame clones only, minus some. The V and J calls and the clone size are those of that table, but D and trimming were determined from the DNA. Here the sample spans about 310,000 clones, nearly 90% being singletons. Individuals aged about 18 to 100 years were recruited from approximately 22 US areas. Participant-reported clinical history was the basis for cohort assignment. The V and J ends lost 4 bases and 4 bases, in that order; junction bases with no gene match: 7. Germline CDR1 and CDR2: LGHDT and YNNKEL (reference sequence). This CDR3 region has 15 residues.

This rearrangement joins TRBV3-1 (or the pseudogene TRBV3-2) to TRBJ1-1; 9 nucleotides agree with TRBD1. The origin of this receptor is a woman between 18 and 29 years old with acute COVID-19. The sequenced sample was PBMCs or T cells enriched from blood (not recorded which). CDR3 protein: CASSRPGQGTTEAFF. The CDR3 nucleotides are TGTGCCAGCAGCCGACCGGGACAGGGTACCACTGAAGCTTTCTTT.